The 24 T cell receptor beta chains below come from one sample, sequenced in a study of identical twins. Each CDR3 protein gets one entry after TCRdb re-called the 5' RACE reads with MiXCR. The sample consists of nearly 900,000 distinct CDR3 sequences, 9% to 15% of them appearing once. These sequences were also reported in another study, on yellow fever vaccine responses in identical twins.

Specimen: PBMCs. The receptors stem from a woman younger than 30 in good health.

This clonotype has only a few counts. The genes are TRBV20-1 and TRBJ1-4, with a weak D call TRBD1 (6 bases). Trimming took 0 bases from V and 6 from J, leaving 17 bases between them. Germline V lookup: CDR1 DFQATT, CDR2 SNEGSKA (reference sequence). The CDR3 contains 16 residues. The CDR3: CSAREFRDKDDEKLFF. Written as DNA, the CDR3 is TGCAGTGCTAGAGAGTTCCGGGACAAAGATGATGAAAAACTGTTTTTT.

This clonotype turned up a few times. This chain connects TRBV7-9 to TRBJ2-2; a possible D gene is TRBD1 (6 bases). The ends were cut back, 1 base at V and 1 base at J, with 10 bases in the middle. This CDR3 has 16 amino acids. CDR1 and CDR2 from the germline V gene are SEHNR and FQNEAQ (reference sequence). The CDR3 region has the DNA TGTGCCAGCAGCTTAGGACGGACAGTGAACACCGGGGAGCTGTTTTTT. This translates into CASSLGRTVNTGELFF.

Of note for this clonotype: One end of the junction fails to match germline, which may point to a read error. The chain employs TRBV7-9 and TRBJ1-1; no definite D call. CDR1 and CDR2 from the germline V gene are SEHNR and FQNEAQ (reference sequence). The CDR3 totals 13 residues. DNA for the CDR3: TGTGCCAGCATCTTAGAAGGCGTCACTGAAGCTTTCTTT. The encoded protein is CASILEGVTEAFF.

The chain recombines TRBV27 with TRBJ2-4; D gene ambiguous. The V end was cut by 6 bases, the J end by 0 bases, with 6 bases between. The CDR3 contains 13 residues. Germline CDR1 MNHEY, CDR2 SMNVEV (reference sequence). CDR3 sequence: CASRSSAKNIQYF. In DNA, the CDR3 is TGTGCCAGCAGGTCGTCAGCCAAAAACATTCAGTACTTC.

This clonotype was seen many times. The genes are TRBV10-3 and TRBJ2-5, with 9 bases lining up with TRBD1. CDR3 length equals 15 residues. The germline V gene has CDR1 ENHRY and CDR2 SYGVKD. J was trimmed by 4 bases and V by 4 bases; bases with no gene match: 7. The CDR3 bases are TGTGCCATCAGTGCGGACAGGGGAGCCGGAGAGACCCAGTACTTC. Translating it yields CAISADRGAGETQYF.

This clonotype came up a few times. V and J are TRBV11-2 and TRBJ1-4; D remains ambiguous. Trimming stripped 1 base from V and 8 bases from J, with 11 bases between. Germline assignment: CDR1 SGHAT and CDR2 FQNNGV. This CDR3 has 14 amino acids. The DNA of the CDR3 is TGTGCCAGCAGCTTAGCCGGTGCACGGGAAAAACTGTTTTTT. Encoded protein: CASSLAGAREKLFF.

This clonotype was recorded a few times. The chain joins TRBV29-1 to TRBJ2-1; D may be TRBD1 or TRBD2 (7 bases each). Germline assignment: CDR1 SQVTM and CDR2 ANQGSEA. The V end was cut by 4 bases, the J end by 4 bases, with 17 bases between. The CDR3 is made up of 15 amino acids. In DNA, the CDR3 is TGCAGCGTTGCCTCCGCCAGGGGGGGATACAATGAGCAGTTCTTC. It translates to CSVASARGGYNEQFF.

This clonotype was detected many times. The V call is TRBV5-1, the J call TRBJ2-1; D unclear. Trimming took 2 bases from V and 5 from J, leaving 11 bases between them. CDR3 length: 14 residues. Germline V gene sequence: CDR1 SGHRS, CDR2 YFSETQ. The CDR3 coding sequence is TGCGCCAGCAGCTTTCCTCGGATGGACAATGAGCAGTTCTTC. Residues: CASSFPRMDNEQFF.

This clonotype was seen a few times. The rearrangement links TRBV15 to TRBJ2-5; no clear D. Per the germline V gene, CDR1 is LNHNV and CDR2 is YYDKDF (reference sequence). The CDR3 contains 16 residues. The V and J ends lost 3 bases and 0 bases respectively, with 14 bases between them. The CDR3 coding sequence is TGTGCCACCAGCAGGACAAGGCCCCATCACCAAGAGACCCAGTACTTC. This translates into CATSRTRPHHQETQYF.

V usage is TRBV25-1 and J usage is TRBJ2-4; D may correspond to TRBD1 or TRBD2 (5 bases each). Germline V gives CDR1 MGHDK, CDR2 SYGVNS. This CDR3 comprises 15 residues. The germline V and J ends were trimmed by 3 bases and 0 bases, with 9 bases remaining between them. The CDR3 region is CASSDGGIAKNIQYF. Here the CDR3 DNA reads TGTGCCAGCAGTGATGGGGGAATAGCCAAAAACATTCAGTACTTC.

The rearrangement joins TRBV7-9 to TRBJ2-2; D could derive from TRBD1 or TRBD2 (6 bases each). The length of the CDR3 is 15 residues. Per the germline V gene, CDR1 is SEHNR and CDR2 is FQNEAQ (reference sequence). Trimming shortened V by 2 bases and J by 3 bases, and 10 bases separated the two germline ends. CDR3 residues: CASSLNREDTGELFF. The CDR3 DNA sequence: TGTGCCAGCAGCTTAAACAGGGAGGACACCGGGGAGCTGTTTTTT.

This clonotype showed up many times. V usage is TRBV29-1 and J usage is TRBJ2-5; D uncertain. Per the germline V gene, CDR1 is SQVTM and CDR2 is ANQGSEA. With 3 bases removed from V and 0 bases from J, the gap between germline ends came to 5 bases. The CDR3 has 12 residues. The CDR3 sequence: CSVERYQETQYF. The DNA for the CDR3 is TGCAGCGTTGAGAGGTACCAAGAGACCCAGTACTTC.

This clonotype has only a few counts. Here the CDR3 DNA reads TGTGCCAGCAGTTACTCGATAAGGCCAGGGGGCCATGACGAGCAGTACTTC. It encodes CASSYSIRPGGHDEQYF. J is TRBJ2-7 and V is TRBV6-2 or TRBV6-3; 8 bases line up with TRBD1. The V and J ends lost 0 bases and 5 bases, in that order; junction bases with no gene match: 12. Looked up from germline, CDR1 is MNHEY and CDR2 is SVGEGT. This CDR3 spans 17 amino acids.

This clonotype was counted a few times. J is TRBJ2-1 and V is TRBV6-1; 11 bases are shared with TRBD2. After removal of 6 bases from V and 0 bases from J, the junction contained 4 bases not matched to a gene. This CDR3 region has 16 residues. Germline CDR1 reads MNHNS; CDR2 reads SASEGT. The CDR3 is CASRASGRISYNEQFF. DNA of the CDR3: TGTGCCAGCAGGGCTAGCGGGAGGATCTCCTACAATGAGCAGTTCTTC.

This clonotype was seen ten or more times. The chain carries TRBV3-1 and TRBJ2-7; 8 bases map to TRBD1. Germline V gene data show CDR1 as LGHDT and CDR2 as YNNKEL (reference sequence). The CDR3 is 13 residues long. Unmatched junction bases numbered 2, after V lost 4 bases and J lost 3 bases. In DNA, the CDR3 is TGTGCCAGCAGCCCCGACAGGGGCTACGAGCAGTACGTC. Translation: CASSPDRGYEQYV.

This clonotype was counted only a few times. The chain uses TRBV27 and TRBJ2-1, with D possibly being TRBD2 (5 bases). V dropped 5 bases and J dropped 5 bases, with 13 bases sitting between them. In germline, CDR1 is MNHEY, CDR2 SMNVEV (reference sequence). The CDR3 has 14 residues. CDR3 bases: TGTGCCAGCAGTCCTAGCAGTCCCAACAATGAGCAGTTCTTC. Its protein is CASSPSSPNNEQFF.

This clonotype was counted only a few times. The gene calls are TRBV6-1 and TRBJ2-5; 9 bases map to TRBD1. The V and J ends lost 8 bases and 9 bases, in that order; junction bases with no gene match: 13. CDR3 length: 14 residues. Germline CDR1 and CDR2: MNHNS and SASEGT. This CDR3 reads CASDKGGTGSSQYF. In nucleotides, the CDR3 is TGTGCCAGCGATAAAGGAGGGACAGGGAGTTCCCAGTACTTC.

This clonotype was seen many times. CDR3 in DNA: TGTGCCAGCAGCCGAGGGGGACCCCAGTACTTC. It codes for CASSRGGPQYF. The chain uses TRBV12-3 or TRBV12-4 and TRBJ2-5; TRBD1 is a possible D gene (6 bases). V was shortened by 6 bases and J by 9 bases, with 11 bases between the two germline ends. This CDR3 is 11 amino acids long.

This sequence joins TRBV3-1 and TRBJ1-6, with a possible D match to TRBD1 (6 bases). Between the trimmed V and J ends, which lost 3 bases and 10 bases, there was a span of 19 bases. The germline gives CDR1 LGHDT, CDR2 YNNKEL (reference sequence). The CDR3 is 16 amino acids. The CDR3 bases are TGTGCCAGCAGCCAGAACGGACCGAACGGGGGCTCACCCCTCCACTTT. Translated, it gives CASSQNGPNGGSPLHF. The full variable domain, rest sourced from reference TRBV3-1 and TRBJ1-6, is DTAVSQTPKYLVTQMGNDKSIKCEQNLGHDTMYWYKQDSKKFLKIMFSYNNKELIINETVPNRFSPKSPDKAHLNLHINSLELGDSAVYFCASSQNGPNGGSPLHFGNGTRLTVT.

The table lists this clonotype with many counts. The V and J genes are TRBV7-6 and TRBJ2-5, with D tentatively TRBD1 (5 bases). CDR1 is SGHVS, CDR2 FNYEAQ, per germline. V gave up 1 base and J gave up 0 bases, with 9 bases separating them. This CDR3 is built from 15 residues. CDR3 loop: CASSLGKGYQETQYF. For the CDR3, the DNA is TGTGCCAGCAGCTTAGGGAAGGGGTACCAAGAGACCCAGTACTTC.

This clonotype has just a few counts. The chain is built from TRBV3-1 and TRBJ2-1, with TRBD2 identical over 9 bases. The germline gives CDR1 LGHDT, CDR2 YNNKEL (reference sequence). The V and J ends lost 4 bases and 7 bases, in that order; junction bases with no gene match: 8. CDR3 size: 15 residues. CDR3 amino acids: CASSPQRTSVNEQFF. CDR3 DNA sequence: TGTGCCAGCAGCCCCCAACGGACTAGCGTTAATGAGCAGTTCTTC.

J is TRBJ2-5 and V is TRBV2; D unresolved. This CDR3 spans 13 amino acids. Germline lookup yields CDR1 SNHLY and CDR2 FYNNEI. V shed 8 bases and J shed 5 bases, with 15 bases lying between them. The CDR3 DNA is TGTGCCAGCGCTAATGGGGTTGAGGAGACCCAGTACTTC. Its protein product is CASANGVEETQYF.

In its sample, this clonotype was seen a few times. The rearrangement joins TRBV6-2 or TRBV6-3 to TRBJ2-7, with D perhaps TRBD2 (6 bases). V lost 5 bases to trimming and J lost 3 bases, with 14 bases between them. The CDR3 is 14 amino acids. Looked up from germline, CDR1 is MNHEY and CDR2 is SVGEGT. Written as DNA, the CDR3 is TGTGCCAGCAGTAAAACCGGGAGTCGCTACGAGCAGTACTTC. Amino acid sequence: CASSKTGSRYEQYF.

This clonotype was recorded a few times. This chain uses TRBV2 with TRBJ2-1, with D possibly matching TRBD2 (5 bases). The CDR3 runs 13 residues. Trimming removed 1 base from V and 6 bases from J, with 7 bases in between. The germline V gene has CDR1 SNHLY and CDR2 FYNNEI. The CDR3 is CASSEEAGNEQFF. The CDR3 region has the DNA TGTGCCAGCAGTGAAGAGGCGGGCAATGAGCAGTTCTTC.